The T cell receptor beta chain under discussion was sequenced for a study of T cells in tuberculosis (dated by TCRdb to 2017 to 2018). In terms of the full investigation: The study combined CD1B tetramers and high-throughput TCR immunosequencing to characterize T cells specific for the mycobacterial lipid antigen glucose monomycolate (GMM). Results the study describes overall, beyond this receptor: The stringent sort gate may have missed T cells binding the CD1B-GMM tetramer with low affinity.

TCR-alpha and TCR-beta chains were sequenced unpaired, so chain pairing information was not available. The immunoSEQ multiplex PCR assay was used to generate TCR libraries, with TCR-beta and/or TCR-alpha/delta assays applied to each sample. The amplified TCR libraries were sequenced using the Illumina high-throughput platform. The paper's processing steps were these. Clustering and dimensionality reduction relied on pairwise TCRdist distances among GMM-specific receptors from T cells that were either sorted ex vivo or expanded in vitro. Sequence motifs defined by gene usage and CDR3 content were checked for enrichment by comparing tetramer-positive and tetramer-negative populations. TCRdb re-hosts the immuneACCESS table, in-frame sequences only. Its copies lack some clones; in the studies checked, an unresolved V gene accounts for under half of them, and the cause for the rest is not known. The D gene and trimming were derived from the DNA, and the V and J assignments and clone size from that table. For this sample the table gives tens of thousands of clones, of which 81% were detected only once. The ten largest clones take up 13% of the sample.

Concerning this clone: No base quality information exists; no much larger clone differs at one position.

Thawed, overnight-rested PBMC were stained with GMM-loaded CD1B tetramer, a Live/Dead dye and anti-CD3, then sorted on a FACS Aria II. The CD1B tetramers were loaded with C32 glucose monomycolate that had been purified from Rhodococcus equi. PBMC used for tetramer sorting had been depleted of CD14-expressing monocytes for a separate study before cryopreservation. Roughly 100,000 tetramer-negative cells were sorted from each donor and analyzed alongside the tetramer-positive cells. GMM-loaded CD1B tetramers were used to sort antigen-specific T cells from several healthy South African adults. Spanning cysteine to phenylalanine, the CDR3 consists of 17 amino acids. Only CDR3 DNA is held: 51 bases, read in frame from base 1. CDR1 and CDR2 were assigned from the germline V gene as MDHEN and SYDVKM. V lost 1 base and J lost 0 bases, and the count of bases not matched to a germline gene is 5.

The V and J segments used are TRBV28 and TRBJ1-4; TRBD1 agrees with 7 junctional bases. This TCR came from an adult woman with latent tuberculosis. Sequencing was performed on CD1b-GMM tetramer-negative cells sorted from PBMCs. Taken with the paper, the label for cell subset or site translates to: T cells not binding CD1B-GMM tetramer, sorted from same donor. The DNA sequence is given as TGTGCCAGCAGTTTATACAGGGGCTATGCAACTAATGAAAAACTGTTTTTT. The translation is CASSLYRGYATNEKLFF.